A single T cell receptor beta chain is shown here with its context. This sample was included in a study of blood T cell repertoires in COVID-19. About the research overall: There were acute and convalescent COVID-19 samples, and they came from the United States, Italy and Spain.

The CDR3 loop spans 13 amino acids. Germline trimming cut 5 bases from V and 5 bases from J; bases unmatched to any gene: 3. Per the original methods: Estimation of nucleated cell counts relied on the amplification of reference gene primers. Repertoires were generated with immunoSEQ multiplex PCR, while TCRdb's copy carries only in-frame clones and drops some. V and J calls and clone size follow that table, whereas D and trimming were derived from the DNA. Of under 500,000 clones listed, 80% to 90% are singletons. The chain uses TRBV12-3 or TRBV12-4 and TRBJ2-7, with TRBD1 identical over 10 bases. Sequenced input: peripheral blood. This sequence was found in a woman aged 25 to 45 with acute or convalescent COVID-19. CDR3 protein: CASSRQGANEQYF. CDR3 DNA: TGTGCCAGCAGTCGACAGGGGGCGAACGAGCAGTACTTC.